The 23 T cell receptor beta chains listed next were all sequenced from one sample in a study of Ad26.COV2.S vaccination and SARS-CoV-2 variants. TCRdb's copy holds only in-frame clones and misses some; the assay was immunoSEQ multiplex PCR. Of around 400,000 clones in the sample, around 82% were seen once. Treatment meaning: around 19 received Ad26.COV2.S at low or high dose, single or two shots; about 5 received placebo; per-sample allocation not given. Sampling was performed 63 days after the first vaccine or placebo injection. Sequenced here: peripheral blood, sampled in a trial of Ad26.COV2.S vaccine versus placebo. These receptors all come from a person aged 18-60 years who received the Ad26.COV2.S COVID-19 vaccine or a placebo.

This clone was counted a single time. In DNA form, the CDR3 reads TGTGCTAGTGGTTTGGTACTAGTCCCTAGCGGGGGAGAGCAGTTCTTC. Amino acid sequence: CASGLVLVPSGGEQFF. The rearrangement links TRBV12-5 to TRBJ2-1; 10 nucleotides align to TRBD2. V was clipped by 0 bases and J by 10 bases; unmatched bases: 9. Germline V gives CDR1 LGHNT, CDR2 FRNRAP. This CDR3 spans 16 amino acids.

V is TRBV6-6 and J is TRBJ1-4; the D is unclear. The V and J ends lost 7 bases and 8 bases respectively, with 20 bases between them. The CDR3 spans 15 residues. Germline V gene data show CDR1 as MNHNY and CDR2 as SVGAGI (reference sequence). The CDR3 DNA follows: TGTGCCAGCACCAAGGTCGCGGGATTGGGCGAAAAACTGTTTTTT. This sequence encodes CASTKVAGLGEKLFF.

CDR3 bases: TGTGCCAGCAGTTACTCGGAAAGGGCCGCAAACACCATATATTTT. Protein: CASSYSERAANTIYF. The rearrangement uses TRBV6-6 and TRBJ1-3; D uncertain. The CDR3 extends over 15 amino acids. Trimming took 0 bases from V and 6 from J, leaving 12 bases between them. Germline loops: CDR1 MNHNY, CDR2 SVGAGI (reference sequence).

This chain connects TRBV3-1 (or the pseudogene TRBV3-2) to TRBJ2-2; weak D call: TRBD2 (6 bases). The ends were cut back, 4 bases at V and 4 bases at J, with 13 bases in the middle. The CDR3 length is 15 residues. Germline V gene sequence: CDR1 LGHDT, CDR2 YNNKEL (reference sequence). CDR3 coding DNA: TGTGCCAGCAGCCCGGCCCGGGGGAGCACCGGGGAGCTGTTTTTT. Its translation: CASSPARGSTGELFF.

The V gene is TRBV28, the J gene TRBJ1-2; the match to TRBD1 covers 7 bases. The J segment lost 3 bases and the V segment lost 6 bases, leaving 4 bases of the junction unmatched. CDR3 length: 13 amino acids. The germline CDR1 and CDR2 sequences are MDHEN and SYDVKM. CDR3 region: CASREQGDYGYTF. DNA of the CDR3: TGTGCCAGCAGAGAGCAGGGGGACTATGGCTACACCTTC.

V and J are TRBV4-2 and TRBJ1-3; no clear D. CDR1 and CDR2 from the germline V gene are LGHNA and YNFKEQ. V shed 3 bases and J shed 0 bases, with 6 bases lying between them. This CDR3 region has 14 residues. This chain's CDR3 is CASSHGGSGNTIYF. The CDR3 DNA reads TGTGCCAGCAGCCACGGCGGCTCTGGAAACACCATATATTTT.

The rearrangement joins TRBV11-2 to TRBJ2-1; 10 nucleotides line up with TRBD2. With 5 bases clipped from V and 5 bases from J, the junction kept 6 bases outside the gene matches. The CDR3 length is 15 residues. Germline CDR1 SGHAT, CDR2 FQNNGV. The CDR3 sequence: CASSVTSGMDNEQFF. The CDR3 nucleotides are TGTGCCAGCAGCGTCACTAGCGGGATGGACAATGAGCAGTTCTTC. Combining the CDR3 with reference TRBV11-2 and TRBJ2-1 gives the whole variable domain EAGVAQSPRYKIIEKRQSVAFWCNPISGHATLYWYQQILGQGPKLLIQFQNNGVVDDSQLPKDRFSAERLKGVDSTLKIQPAKLEDSAVYLCASSVTSGMDNEQFFGPGTRLTVL.

The chain joins TRBV27 to TRBJ2-7; unclear D gene. Trimming removed 4 bases at V and 0 bases at J, with 19 bases between. The CDR3 has 17 residues. The germline CDR1 and CDR2 sequences are MNHEY and SMNVEV (reference sequence). CDR3 protein: CASSSFIPRASSYEQYF. CDR3 DNA sequence: TGTGCCAGCAGTTCTTTCATCCCTAGGGCAAGCTCCTACGAGCAGTACTTC.

In this sample, this clone turned up once. The chain combines TRBV12-3 or TRBV12-4 with TRBJ2-2, with D unresolved. The V gene lost 8 bases and the J gene lost 2 bases, with 3 bases spanning the gap. CDR3 length equals 11 residues. CDR3 amino acids: CASFNTGELFF. The CDR3 nucleotides are TGTGCCAGCTTTAACACCGGGGAGCTGTTTTTT.

This chain joins TRBV9 and TRBJ1-5, with 7 bases aligning to TRBD1. Trimming removed 0 bases from V and 4 bases from J; junction bases left unmatched: 4. The length of the CDR3 is 15 residues. CDR1 is SGDLS and CDR2 is YYNGEE in the germline V gene. The CDR3 loop is CASSVGTGSNQPQHF. DNA of the CDR3: TGTGCCAGCAGCGTAGGGACAGGTTCGAATCAGCCCCAGCATTTT.

V is TRBV5-1 and J is TRBJ2-1, with TRBD1 identical over 9 bases. CDR1 and CDR2 from the germline V gene are SGHRS and YFSETQ. This CDR3 region has 16 residues. Germline trimming cut 4 bases from V and 7 bases from J; bases unmatched to any gene: 12. Written as DNA, the CDR3 is TGCGCCAGCAGCGGTCCCACAGGGGGCGCCCGGAATGAGCAGTTCTTC. Encoded protein: CASSGPTGGARNEQFF.

This chain links TRBV5-1 with TRBJ2-1; 7 nucleotides agree with TRBD2. The CDR3 runs 16 residues. Germline V lookup: CDR1 SGHRS, CDR2 YFSETQ. V trimming: 0 bases; J trimming: 2 bases; junction bases outside the gene matches: 5. The CDR3 is CASSLGLALTYNEQFF. The CDR3 bases are TGCGCCAGCAGCTTGGGACTAGCCCTTACCTACAATGAGCAGTTCTTC.

The V call is TRBV9, the J call TRBJ2-4; perhaps TRBD1 as D (6 bases). CDR3 length: 15 residues. The V end lost 1 base, the J end lost 8 bases, and 16 bases lay between the germline ends. Germline CDR1 is SGDLS and CDR2 is YYNGEE. The CDR3 region is CASSVQGWVWDIQYF. CDR3 sequence (DNA): TGTGCCAGCAGCGTACAGGGGTGGGTGTGGGACATTCAGTACTTC.

The chain links TRBV9 to TRBJ2-5, with D hard to call. This CDR3 has 13 residues. The V end was cut by 3 bases, the J end by 2 bases, with 8 bases between. Looked up from germline, CDR1 is SGDLS and CDR2 is YYNGEE. CDR3 sequence: CASSARSQETQYF. The CDR3 coding sequence is TGTGCCAGCAGCGCTCGTTCTCAAGAGACCCAGTACTTC.

This clone occurred a few times. This chain links TRBV20-1 with TRBJ1-5; 7 nucleotides line up with TRBD1. With V trimmed by 6 bases and J by 4 bases, 6 bases remained unmatched. Germline CDR1 DFQATT, CDR2 SNEGSKA (reference sequence). CDR3 length equals 13 residues. The CDR3 bases are TGCAGTGCCAGTAAGGGGGCGAATCAGCCCCAGCATTTT. This sequence encodes CSASKGANQPQHF.

The chain is built from TRBV5-1 and TRBJ2-7; D might be TRBD1 or TRBD2, each matching 5 bases. CDR1 and CDR2 (germline): SGHRS, YFSETQ. The V gene lost 0 bases and the J gene lost 1 base, with 11 bases spanning the gap. This CDR3 spans 15 amino acids. DNA for the CDR3: TGCGCCAGCAGCTTGGTTGGGGGAGAATCCTACGAGCAGTACTTC. Protein product: CASSLVGGESYEQYF. Supplemented by reference TRBV5-1 and TRBJ2-7, the full variable domain reads KAGVTQTPRYLIKTRGQQVTLSCSPISGHRSVSWYQQTPGQGLQFLFEYFSETQRNKGNFPGRFSGRQFSNSRSEMNVSTLELGDSALYLCASSLVGGESYEQYFGPGTRLTVT.

The gene calls are TRBV7-2 and TRBJ1-5, with TRBD1 as a possible D gene (5 bases). From germline, CDR1 is SGHTA and CDR2 FQGNSA. The V end lost 2 bases, the J end lost 7 bases, and 9 bases lay between the germline ends. CDR3 size: 13 residues. This CDR3 reads CASSLSGPQPQHF. In DNA, the CDR3 is TGTGCCAGCAGCTTATCGGGGCCCCAGCCCCAGCATTTT.

This clone has a handful of counts. V and J are TRBV18 and TRBJ2-2, with 11 positions matching TRBD2. The trim removed 6 bases at V and 8 bases at J, leaving 11 bases unmatched. The germline V gene encodes CDR1 KGHSH and CDR2 LQKENI. The CDR3 is 16 amino acids. The CDR3 coding sequence is TGTGCCAGCTCGCCGGGACTAGCGGCCTTCGGAGGGGAGCTGTTTTTT. Amino acids: CASSPGLAAFGGELFF.

This clone has more than one count but fewer than ten. The chain links TRBV6-5 to TRBJ1-3; D is possibly TRBD1 (6 bases). Trimming took off 7 bases at V and 15 bases at J, with 16 bases between the two ends. CDR3 length: 11 amino acids. CDR1 is MNHEY and CDR2 is SVGAGI in the germline V gene. The CDR3 is CASTLGGVEYF. In DNA form, the CDR3 reads TGTGCCAGCACCCTAGGGGGGGTTGAATATTTT.

The V and J genes are TRBV11-3 and TRBJ2-1; TRBD2 agrees at 11 bases. Germline V gene sequence: CDR1 SGHNT, CDR2 YENEEA. CDR3 length equals 15 residues. J lost 3 bases, V lost 8 bases, and 6 bases had no gene match. CDR3 residues: CASSLGTSGYNEQFF. The CDR3 region has the DNA TGTGCCAGCTCCCTGGGGACTAGCGGCTACAATGAGCAGTTCTTC.

The chain employs TRBV29-1 and TRBJ2-4; D gene unclear. V was cut by 0 bases and J by 4 bases, with 7 bases left in between. The CDR3 length is 13 residues. Germline CDR1 reads SQVTM; CDR2 reads ANQGSEA. This CDR3 is CSVEEYEKNIQYF. CDR3 nucleotides: TGCAGCGTTGAAGAGTACGAGAAAAACATTCAGTACTTC. Together with reference TRBV29-1 and TRBJ2-4, the CDR3 gives the full variable domain: SAVISQKPSRDICQRGTSLTIQCQVDSQVTMMFWYRQQPGQSLTLIATANQGSEATYESGFVIDKFPISRPNLTFSTLTVSNMSPEDSSIYLCSVEEYEKNIQYFGAGTRLSVL.

Worth noting for this clone: Other DNA sequences in the same sample also yield this CDR3. V and J are TRBV6-5 and TRBJ1-2, with D hard to call. The V gene's germline CDR1 is MNHEY and CDR2 SVGAGI. Trimming took 5 bases from V and 2 from J, leaving 6 bases between them. This CDR3 comprises 12 residues. For the CDR3, the DNA is TGTGCCAGCAGTCCATCCAACTATGGCTACACCTTC. Amino acids: CASSPSNYGYTF.

The gene calls are TRBV7-2 and TRBJ1-1, with D possibly TRBD1 on 5 matching bases. Trimming left V 4 bases short and J 2 bases short, with 11 bases between. Per germline, CDR1 SGHTA and CDR2 FQGNSA. The CDR3 loop spans 14 amino acids. CDR3 nucleotide sequence: TGTGCCAGCAGCTCTGGGACTTACAACACTGAAGCTTTCTTT. Protein sequence: CASSSGTYNTEAFF.